These 14 T cell receptor beta chains originate from one sample sequenced in a study of CD8 T cells in Susac syndrome. RNA, at roughly 0.45 to 1 ug, was reverse transcribed with random hexamers. One entry per CDR3 protein, called by TCRdb with MiXCR from the immunoSEQ multiplex PCR reads. The sample contains 150,000 to 200,000 distinct CDR3 sequences, roughly 90% of which appear only once. The sequenced material came from CD4+ T cells from PBMCs. These receptors came from a human donor with Susac syndrome.

This clonotype has a handful of counts. The genes are TRBV7-2 and TRBJ1-2; D perhaps matches TRBD1 (6 bases). Deletions cut 11 bases from V and 0 bases from J, with 13 bases between. This CDR3 spans 13 amino acids. CDR1 SGHTA and CDR2 FQGNSA come from the germline V gene. For the CDR3, the DNA is TGTGCCCGAACCGGGACAACTAACTATGGCTACACCTTC. Residues: CARTGTTNYGYTF.

The chain has TRBV20-1 and TRBJ2-7; D remains unclear. Germline V gives CDR1 DFQATT, CDR2 SNEGSKA (reference sequence). Trimming left V 2 bases short and J 2 bases short, with 16 bases between. CDR3 length: 15 residues. The CDR3 coding sequence is TGCAGTGCTAGATACGGTTCCAGTCTAACCTACGAGCAGTACTTC. This sequence encodes CSARYGSSLTYEQYF.

The chain employs TRBV10-3 and TRBJ1-2; D not certain. Trimming took off 4 bases at V and 5 bases at J, with 8 bases between the two ends. The CDR3 length is 12 residues. The germline gives CDR1 ENHRY, CDR2 SYGVKD. The DNA of the CDR3 is TGTGCCATCAGTGGAGGCGGATATGGCTACACCTTC. Protein: CAISGGGYGYTF.

The chain carries TRBV2 and TRBJ1-1; D may be TRBD1 (6 bases). Germline-derived CDR1 and CDR2 are SNHLY and FYNNEI. CDR3 length: 14 amino acids. V was clipped by 6 bases and J by 0 bases, with 11 bases between them. This CDR3 is CASRGGIMNTEAFF. The CDR3 region has the DNA TGTGCCAGCAGAGGGGGAATTATGAACACTGAAGCTTTCTTT. The variable domain in full, completed from reference TRBV2 and TRBJ1-1, reads EPEVTQTPSHQVTQMGQEVILRCVPISNHLYFYWYRQILGQKVEFLVSFYNNEISEKSEIFDDQFSVERPDGSNFTLKIRSTKLEDSAMYFCASRGGIMNTEAFFGQGTRLTVV.

The CDR3 coding sequence is TGTGCCAGCAGTTTGTCAGGAGCGGGGGACGCCTACGAGCAGTACTTC. Its translation is CASSLSGAGDAYEQYF. The gene calls are TRBV12-3 or TRBV12-4 and TRBJ2-7; 8 positions match TRBD2. The CDR3 extends over 16 amino acids. Trimming took 3 bases from V and 2 from J; bases not matched to a gene: 9.

This clonotype was observed a handful of times. This chain uses TRBV6-1 with TRBJ2-3; 10 bases fit TRBD2. V was clipped by 7 bases and J by 5 bases; unmatched bases: 9. The CDR3 is 15 residues long. Per germline, CDR1 MNHNS and CDR2 SASEGT. The CDR3 nucleotides read TGTGCCAGCATCGAGCTAGCGGGAGATGGAGATACGCAGTATTTT. This codes for CASIELAGDGDTQYF.

The rearrangement links TRBV30 to TRBJ2-3, with unresolved D. This CDR3 region has 13 residues. Deletions cut 4 bases from V and 0 bases from J, with 8 bases between. Per the germline V gene, CDR1 is GTSNPN and CDR2 is SVGIG (reference sequence). The CDR3 region is CAWNRASTDTQYF. The CDR3 DNA is TGTGCCTGGAACCGAGCCAGCACAGATACGCAGTATTTT.

The chain links TRBV19 to TRBJ2-7; D might be TRBD1 (6 bases). CDR1 LNHDA and CDR2 SQIVND come from the germline V gene (reference sequence). The CDR3 is 17 amino acids. The V and J ends lost 6 bases and 2 bases respectively, with 23 bases between them. CDR3 loop: CASSLGSVGRDTYEQYF. In DNA form, the CDR3 reads TGTGCCAGTAGCTTAGGGTCGGTGGGACGGGACACCTACGAGCAGTACTTC.

The chain has TRBV2 and TRBJ2-1; D is unclear. The length of the CDR3 is 13 residues. Trimming shortened V by 7 bases and J by 3 bases, and 10 bases separated the two germline ends. The germline CDR1 and CDR2 sequences are SNHLY and FYNNEI. CDR3 loop: CASNLRNYNEQFF. The CDR3 bases are TGTGCCAGCAACTTAAGGAACTACAATGAGCAGTTCTTC.

The chain carries TRBV7-9 and TRBJ1-2, with D uncertain. Trimming took 1 base from V and 0 from J, leaving 12 bases between them. The CDR3 is made up of 16 amino acids. From germline, CDR1 is SEHNR and CDR2 FQNEAQ (reference sequence). This CDR3 reads CASSLEAGNPNYGYTF. The CDR3 DNA sequence: TGTGCCAGCAGCTTAGAAGCAGGAAACCCTAACTATGGCTACACCTTC.

The gene calls are TRBV3-1 and TRBJ2-5; no reliable D call. The germline V gene encodes CDR1 LGHDT and CDR2 YNNKEL (reference sequence). With 3 bases removed from V and 5 bases from J, the gap between germline ends came to 16 bases. This CDR3 contains 15 residues. The CDR3, as DNA: TGTGCCAGCAGCCATCCGGGCCGGGTGGCTGAGACCCAGTACTTC. It is translated as CASSHPGRVAETQYF.

The chain couples TRBV27 to TRBJ2-6, with D unresolved. Trimming removed 4 bases from V and 4 bases from J, with 8 bases in between. The V gene's germline CDR1 is MNHEY and CDR2 SMNVEV (reference sequence). This CDR3 comprises 14 residues. CDR3 amino acids: CASSSPDGANVLTF. As DNA, the CDR3 is TGTGCCAGCAGTTCCCCGGACGGGGCCAACGTCCTGACTTTC. Combining the CDR3 with reference TRBV27 and TRBJ2-6 gives the whole variable domain EAQVTQNPRYLITVTGKKLTVTCSQNMNHEYMSWYRQDPGLGLRQIYYSMNVEVTDKGDVPEGYKVSRKEKRNFPLILESPSPNQTSLYFCASSSPDGANVLTFGAGSRLTVL.

This chain uses TRBV6-4 with TRBJ2-2; 8 nucleotides agree with TRBD2. The CDR3 totals 17 residues. The germline V gene has CDR1 MRHNA and CDR2 SNTAGT. After removal of 6 bases from V and 5 bases from J, the junction contained 14 bases not matched to a gene. In DNA form, the CDR3 reads TGTGCCAGCAGCATGACTAGCGCCGCGCTGGGTACCGGGGAGCTGTTTTTT. It specifies CASSMTSAALGTGELFF.

The rearrangement uses TRBV20-1 and TRBJ2-1, with no clear D. CDR3 size: 13 residues. Germline loops: CDR1 DFQATT, CDR2 SNEGSKA (reference sequence). Trimming removed 6 bases from V and 1 base from J, with 10 bases in between. For the CDR3, the DNA is TGCAGTGCCTCTCATGAATCCTACAATGAGCAGTTCTTC. It codes for CSASHESYNEQFF.